Listed here are 3 T cell receptor beta chains from one sample, sequenced in a study of cytomegalovirus exposure and HLA in healthy donors. PCR employed 60 Vbeta and 13 Jbeta primers. Measured with immunoSEQ multiplex PCR; TCRdb has only the in-frame clones, and not every one. Here the sample table reports around 150,000 clones. Source material: PBMCs. The receptors here all came from a man in his forties in good health and CMV-seronegative.

This chain joins TRBV5-1 and TRBJ2-7, with D possibly matching TRBD2 (5 bases). Germline assignment: CDR1 SGHRS and CDR2 YFSETQ. The CDR3 totals 15 residues. V was trimmed by 6 bases and J by 4 bases, leaving 20 bases between them. The CDR3 is CASKLAGVGDYEQYF. CDR3 nucleotide sequence: TGCGCCAGCAAATTGGCCGGGGTCGGTGATTACGAGCAGTACTTC.

This chain connects TRBV19 to TRBJ1-1; 8 nucleotides match TRBD1. Germline lookup yields CDR1 LNHDA and CDR2 SQIVND (reference sequence). CDR3 size: 19 residues. V was pared by 8 bases and J by 1 base, with 21 bases of the junction left unmatched. The CDR3 DNA sequence: TGTGCCAGTTTACATAGGGGGCAACGCAGGGGGCAAGGGAACACTGAAGCTTTCTTT. Translated: CASLHRGQRRGQGNTEAFF.

V usage is TRBV9 and J usage is TRBJ1-2; D call uncertain. The ends were cut back, 4 bases at V and 2 bases at J, with 9 bases in the middle. From germline, CDR1 is SGDLS and CDR2 YYNGEE. The CDR3 consists of 13 residues. The CDR3 is CASSPSGNYGYTF. CDR3 DNA sequence: TGTGCCAGCAGCCCTTCAGGCAACTATGGCTACACCTTC. Together with reference TRBV9 and TRBJ1-2, the CDR3 gives the full variable domain: DSGVTQTPKHLITATGQRVTLRCSPRSGDLSVYWYQQSLDQGLQFLIQYYNGEERAKGNILERFSAQQFPDLHSELNLSSLELGDSALYFCASSPSGNYGYTFGSGTRLTVV.